These 26 T cell receptor beta chains came from one sample sequenced in a study of blood T cell repertoires in COVID-19. The method was immunoSEQ multiplex PCR; TCRdb's version includes in-frame clones alone and lacks a portion of them. The data hold more than 200,000 clones, with 75% to 90% observed a single time. Input material: peripheral blood. Receptors were obtained from a young man with active or convalescent COVID-19.

J is TRBJ2-7 and V is TRBV2; D gene ambiguous. The CDR3 totals 15 residues. Trimming took 6 bases from V and 0 from J, leaving 15 bases between them. Germline loops: CDR1 SNHLY, CDR2 FYNNEI. CDR3: CASSDHDISSYEQYF. The CDR3 region has the DNA TGTGCCAGCAGCGACCATGACATAAGCTCCTACGAGCAGTACTTC.

DNA of the CDR3: TGCGCCAGCAGCTTAGGAGCCGGAGCTAACTATGGCTACACCTTC. Its protein is CASSLGAGANYGYTF. The rearrangement uses TRBV5-1 and TRBJ1-2; D uncertain. Germline loops: CDR1 SGHRS, CDR2 YFSETQ. The germline V and J ends were trimmed by 2 bases and 0 bases, with 11 bases remaining between them. This CDR3 comprises 15 residues. The full variable domain, with the rest looked up from reference TRBV5-1 and TRBJ1-2, is KAGVTQTPRYLIKTRGQQVTLSCSPISGHRSVSWYQQTPGQGLQFLFEYFSETQRNKGNFPGRFSGRQFSNSRSEMNVSTLELGDSALYLCASSLGAGANYGYTFGSGTRLTVV.

The table lists this clone with a few counts. The J gene is TRBJ1-1, the V gene TRBV5-8, with unresolved D. Trimming cost V 0 bases and J 11 bases, with 11 bases left between them. This CDR3 region has 12 residues. Germline V gene data show CDR1 as SGHTS and CDR2 as YDEGEE. CDR3 coding DNA: TGTGCCAGCAGCTTGGCCGTCCCCTCGGCTTTCTTT. Amino acids: CASSLAVPSAFF. The whole variable domain, remainder taken from reference TRBV5-8 and TRBJ1-1, is EAGVTQSPTHLIKTRGQQATLRCSPISGHTSVYWYQQALGLGLQFLLWYDEGEERNRGNFPPRFSGRQFPNYSSELNVNALELEDSALYLCASSLAVPSAFFGQGTRLTVV.

The V call is TRBV9, the J call TRBJ1-2; D ambiguous. Trimming took 0 bases from V and 2 from J, leaving 8 bases between them. The germline V gene has CDR1 SGDLS and CDR2 YYNGEE. The CDR3 is 14 amino acids. In DNA form, the CDR3 reads TGTGCCAGCAGCGTAGGACAAAAAAACTATGGCTACACCTTC. Protein sequence: CASSVGQKNYGYTF.

The genes are TRBV12-3 or TRBV12-4 and TRBJ2-1, with TRBD1 as a possible D gene (5 bases). The CDR3 sequence is 13 residues long. V lost 5 bases to trimming and J lost 7 bases, with 12 bases between them. CDR3 in amino acids: CASSQNRWNEQFF. The CDR3 coding sequence is TGTGCCAGCAGTCAAAACAGGTGGAATGAGCAGTTCTTC.

This chain links TRBV6-5 with TRBJ1-1; weak D call: TRBD1 (5 bases). Trimming shortened V by 7 bases and J by 3 bases, and 15 bases separated the two germline ends. Germline V gene data show CDR1 as MNHEY and CDR2 as SVGAGI. The CDR3 loop spans 14 amino acids. The DNA of the CDR3 is TGTGCCAGCATAACAGGTGCCAGCTACACTGAAGCTTTCTTT. It yields the protein CASITGASYTEAFF.

This clone has a handful of counts. This chain connects TRBV30 to TRBJ2-2, with 7 bases that match TRBD1. The CDR3 is 16 amino acids. Germline assignment: CDR1 GTSNPN and CDR2 SVGIG (reference sequence). V was clipped by 5 bases and J by 4 bases; unmatched bases: 13. Written as DNA, the CDR3 is TGTGCCTGGCATAATGGACAGGCTGCGGGCACCGGGGAGCTGTTTTTT. The encoded protein is CAWHNGQAAGTGELFF.

This clone was counted a single time. The gene calls are TRBV28 and TRBJ1-5, with 7 positions matching TRBD1. Germline V CDR1 and CDR2: MDHEN, SYDVKM. V was pared by 11 bases and J by 0 bases, with 13 bases of the junction left unmatched. The CDR3 covers 16 residues. CDR3 DNA sequence: TGTGCCCACAGTGGCCACAGGGGTTATAGCAATCAGCCCCAGCATTTT. It encodes CAHSGHRGYSNQPQHF.

This sequence joins TRBV6-5 and TRBJ1-6; 8 bases line up with TRBD1. Germline CDR1 is MNHEY and CDR2 is SVGAGI. The junction had 10 bases not matched to a gene; V was cut back by 2 bases and J by 10 bases. This CDR3 has 16 amino acids. In DNA form, the CDR3 reads TGTGCCAGCAGTTACGGGGGTGGCAGGGGGCGATCACCCCTCCACTTT. Translating it yields CASSYGGGRGRSPLHF.

V and J are TRBV27 and TRBJ2-5; 8 bases align to TRBD1. Germline lookup yields CDR1 MNHEY and CDR2 SMNVEV (reference sequence). J lost 4 bases, V lost 3 bases, and 4 bases had no gene match. The CDR3 has 14 amino acids. The CDR3 reads CASSLAGTGETQYF. The CDR3, as DNA: TGTGCCAGCAGTTTGGCCGGGACAGGAGAGACCCAGTACTTC.

This CDR3 reads CATSMGGSGWANEQFF. The CDR3 DNA is TGTGCCACCAGTATGGGGGGGAGTGGATGGGCCAATGAGCAGTTCTTC. The chain is built from TRBV24-1 and TRBJ2-1, with 7 bases matching TRBD2. The V gene's germline CDR1 is KGHDR and CDR2 SFDVKD. CDR3 length equals 16 residues. The trim removed 6 bases at V and 6 bases at J, leaving 13 bases unmatched.

The chain employs TRBV7-2 and TRBJ1-2; D call uncertain. Germline CDR1 and CDR2: SGHTA and FQGNSA. V was pared by 2 bases and J by 6 bases, with 10 bases between. CDR3 size: 13 residues. This CDR3 is CASSLSGGNGYTF. In DNA form, the CDR3 reads TGTGCCAGCAGCTTATCGGGTGGTAATGGCTACACCTTC. Combining the CDR3 with reference TRBV7-2 and TRBJ1-2 gives the whole variable domain GAGVSQSPSNKVTEKGKDVELRCDPISGHTALYWYRQSLGQGLEFLIYFQGNSAPDKSGLPSDRFSAERTGGSVSTLTIQRTQQEDSAVYLCASSLSGGNGYTFGSGTRLTVV.

This chain connects TRBV3-1 (or the pseudogene TRBV3-2) to TRBJ2-1, with 10 bases lining up with TRBD1. CDR1 and CDR2 (germline): LGHDT, YNNKEL (reference sequence). Losses at the gene ends were 1 base for V and 6 bases for J; bases not matched to a gene: 3. The CDR3 is 15 residues long. CDR3 sequence reads: CASSQARDRGNEQFF. The CDR3 DNA is TGTGCCAGCAGCCAAGCCCGGGACAGGGGCAATGAGCAGTTCTTC.

J is TRBJ1-2 and V is TRBV7-2; a weak D match, TRBD1 (6 bases). CDR1 SGHTA and CDR2 FQGNSA come from the germline V gene. The V end lost 1 base, the J end lost 8 bases, and 14 bases lay between the germline ends. This CDR3 has 14 residues. The CDR3 bases are TGTGCCAGCAGCTTAGGGGACATGTCCTGGGGCTACACCTTC. Amino acids: CASSLGDMSWGYTF.

This clone showed up just a few times. This rearrangement joins TRBV29-1 to TRBJ1-1; D uncertain. The CDR3 contains 11 residues. The germline V gene has CDR1 SQVTM and CDR2 ANQGSEA. Trimming removed 5 bases from V and 1 base from J, with 5 bases in between. In DNA form, the CDR3 reads TGCAGCGTTCGCAGGAACACTGAAGCTTTCTTT. Residues: CSVRRNTEAFF.

This clone occurred once. This sequence joins TRBV7-9 and TRBJ1-5; D unresolved. Germline values: CDR1 SEHNR, CDR2 FQNEAQ (reference sequence). V was trimmed by 1 base and J by 4 bases, leaving 14 bases between them. The CDR3 covers 16 residues. The CDR3: CASSLGSLAFNQPQHF. CDR3 sequence (DNA): TGTGCCAGCAGCTTAGGGAGCTTAGCCTTTAATCAGCCCCAGCATTTT.

This clone was seen only a few times. The CDR3 reads CATSRDSGANYGYTF. CDR3 DNA: TGTGCCACCAGCAGAGATTCCGGGGCTAACTATGGCTACACCTTC. J is TRBJ1-2 and V is TRBV15; D gene unclear. This CDR3 is built from 15 residues. V lost 0 bases and J lost 0, with 8 bases in between. Germline CDR1 is LNHNV and CDR2 is YYDKDF (reference sequence).

This clone was seen only once. The chain's CDR3 is CASSVVGGNTEAFF. The CDR3 DNA reads TGTGCCAGCAGCGTCGTCGGCGGGAACACTGAAGCTTTCTTT. The gene calls are TRBV6-5 and TRBJ1-1; D call uncertain. The CDR3 loop spans 14 amino acids. The ends were cut back, 6 bases at V and 1 base at J, with 12 bases in the middle. Germline assignment: CDR1 MNHEY and CDR2 SVGAGI.

The chain is built from TRBV9 and TRBJ2-2; D remains unclear. The V gene lost 1 base and the J gene lost 7 bases, with 5 bases spanning the gap. Germline assignment: CDR1 SGDLS and CDR2 YYNGEE. The CDR3 consists of 12 residues. The CDR3 DNA reads as TGTGCCAGCAGCGTAACAAGCGGGGAGCTGTTTTTT. Translated: CASSVTSGELFF.

The chain has TRBV4-1 and TRBJ2-7; 8 nucleotides match TRBD2. The trim removed 0 bases at V and 3 bases at J, leaving 7 bases unmatched. This CDR3 spans 16 amino acids. CDR1 is MGHRA and CDR2 is YSYEKL in the germline V gene. In DNA, the CDR3 is TGCGCCAGCAGCCAAGATGGAGCGGGGGAGGTCTACGAGCAGTACTTC. Residues: CASSQDGAGEVYEQYF.

This clone was detected only once. The rearrangement links TRBV5-8 to TRBJ1-2; TRBD1 agrees at 7 bases. The CDR3 has 14 amino acids. With 1 base clipped from V and 6 bases from J, the junction kept 6 bases outside the gene matches. CDR1 is SGHTS, CDR2 YDEGEE, per germline. The CDR3 is CASSLKGAIDGYTF. CDR3 DNA sequence: TGTGCCAGCAGCTTGAAGGGGGCGATAGATGGCTACACCTTC.

The chain uses TRBV9 and TRBJ2-1; the match to TRBD2 covers 8 bases. The V gene end was trimmed by 4 bases and the J gene end by 12 bases; junction bases not matched to a gene: 9. The CDR3 is 13 amino acids. In germline, CDR1 is SGDLS, CDR2 YYNGEE. The CDR3 loop is CASSPPGGVTQFF. In nucleotides, the CDR3 is TGTGCCAGCAGCCCACCGGGGGGGGTAACGCAGTTCTTC.

V is TRBV19 and J is TRBJ1-1; D is unresolved. The CDR3 has 14 residues. CDR1 is LNHDA and CDR2 is SQIVND in the germline V gene (reference sequence). V lost 2 bases and J lost 0, with 7 bases in between. CDR3 sequence: CASSIISMNTEAFF. The CDR3 coding sequence is TGTGCCAGTAGTATAATTTCAATGAACACTGAAGCTTTCTTT. Variable domain in full (rest from reference TRBV19 and TRBJ1-1): DGGITQSPKYLFRKEGQNVTLSCEQNLNHDAMYWYRQDPGQGLRLIYYSQIVNDFQKGDIAEGYSVSREKKESFPLTVTSAQKNPTAFYLCASSIISMNTEAFFGQGTRLTVV.

The genes are TRBV6-5 and TRBJ1-5, with a weak D call TRBD1 (6 bases). Trimming took off 2 bases at V and 5 bases at J, with 7 bases between the two ends. The CDR3 is 13 residues long. Germline V gene sequence: CDR1 MNHEY, CDR2 SVGAGI. Written as DNA, the CDR3 is TGTGCCAGCAGTTACGCAGGGGATCAGCCCCAGCATTTT. This sequence encodes CASSYAGDQPQHF.

The chain has TRBV27 and TRBJ2-2; TRBD2 matches at 11 bases. V lost 5 bases and J lost 7; bases outside the gene matches: 6. The CDR3 loop spans 15 amino acids. The germline CDR1 and CDR2 sequences are MNHEY and SMNVEV (reference sequence). The CDR3 reads CASSTSGGRFGELFF. The DNA of the CDR3 is TGTGCCAGCAGTACTAGCGGGGGTAGGTTCGGGGAGCTGTTTTTT.

This rearrangement joins TRBV7-9 to TRBJ1-6; D call uncertain. Germline assignment: CDR1 SEHNR and CDR2 FQNEAQ (reference sequence). The CDR3 has 15 amino acids. V dropped 1 base and J dropped 10 bases, with 14 bases sitting between them. CDR3 sequence reads: CASSLEVSRKSPLHF. CDR3 coding DNA: TGTGCCAGCAGCTTAGAAGTATCGAGAAAATCACCCCTCCACTTT.